This T cell receptor beta chain was identified during a study of cytomegalovirus exposure and HLA in healthy donors. Study-level results: At a 0.05 false discovery rate, a later analysis found around 15,000 TCR beta sequences to be associated with HLA alleles. The study found most TCR sequences rare, yet found some public TCRs in many donors.

Germline assignment: CDR1 SGHTA and CDR2 FQGNSA. V lost 1 base to trimming and J lost 0 bases, with 6 bases between them. This CDR3 has 14 residues. As for this clone: Antigen: not known.

A multiplex PCR was run with 60 Vbeta primers and 13 Jbeta primers. Some clones are missing from TCRdb's copy, which holds only in-frame ones; the method was immunoSEQ multiplex PCR. The sample has 150,000 to 160,000 clones; about 76% are singletons. The sample comprised PBMCs. This TCR was recovered from a man younger than 40 in good health and CMV-seropositive. This chain links TRBV7-2 with TRBJ1-1; no clear D gene. CDR3 region: CASSLGSLNTEAFF. CDR3 DNA sequence: TGTGCCAGCAGCTTAGGGAGCTTGAACACTGAAGCTTTCTTT.